Listed below are T cell receptor beta chains from one sample, sequenced in a study of beta chain features in type 1 diabetes. Profiling relied on immunoSEQ multiplex PCR, and the TCRdb table lists in-frame clones only, not all of them. The sample lists about 190,000 clones; roughly 8% were seen once. The sequenced sample consisted of central memory CD4+ T cells from blood. These receptors were collected from a man in his late teens or twenties with type 1 diabetes. CDR3s include the opening cysteine and the closing phenylalanine or tryptophan. Each record gives: D gene, J gene, V gene, clone size, CDR3 DNA, CDR3 protein. The D gene is left open where the match is weak. Only some rows state a clone size, as once, few, many or a class for expanded clones.

>TRBD1|TRBJ2-5|TRBV2|few
TGTGCCAGCAGTCAAAACCGAAGACAGGGCCGGGCCCAAGAGACCCAGTACTTC
CASSQNRRQGRAQETQYF
>-|TRBJ2-4|TRBV7-2|-
TGTGCCAGCAGCCCCGCAGCCACCCAGGGTGCCAAAAACATTCAGTACTTC
CASSPAATQGAKNIQYF
>-|TRBJ1-5|TRBV2|few
TGTGCCAGCAATCCGGACACCGAGCATCAGCCCCAGCATTTT
CASNPDTEHQPQHF
>TRBD1|TRBJ2-7|TRBV6-5|-
TGTGCCAGCAGTCGTATGGACAGGGACTACGAGCAGTACTTC
CASSRMDRDYEQYF
>-|TRBJ1-6|TRBV6-5|few
TGTGCCAGCAGTTACTCCGGAGATACCTATAATTCACCCCTCCACTTT
CASSYSGDTYNSPLHF
>-|TRBJ2-2|TRBV19|few
TGTGCCAGTAGTCCCCTTTACAGGAGCGGGGAGCTGTTTTTT
CASSPLYRSGELFF
>-|TRBJ2-3|TRBV7-9|-
TGTGCCAGCAGCTTAGCTTCGACTCTCGATACGCAGTATTTT
CASSLASTLDTQYF
>-|TRBJ2-1|TRBV5-1|few
TGCGCCAGCAGTTTGTCCCCGGTGGAGGGTGAGCAGTTCTTC
CASSLSPVEGEQFF
>TRBD1|TRBJ2-4|TRBV19|few
TGTGCCAGTAGTTATAGACAGGGCGACATTCAGTACTTC
CASSYRQGDIQYF
>-|TRBJ1-1|TRBV29-1|many
TGCAGCGGCGGGGTGAACACTGAAGCTTTCTTT
CSGGVNTEAFF
>TRBD2|TRBJ2-7|TRBV5-6|-
TGTGCCAGCAGCTTGAGAAGCGGGACTCTGTGGGAGCAGTACTTC
CASSLRSGTLWEQYF
>TRBD2|TRBJ2-2|TRBV7-9|few
TGTGCCAGTGGGCGGGGGATGAACACCGGGGAGCTGTTTTTT
CASGRGMNTGELFF
>TRBD1|TRBJ1-3|TRBV9|-
TGTGCCAGCAGCAACTGGACAGGGGAAAACACCATATATTTT
CASSNWTGENTIYF
>-|TRBJ2-7|TRBV6-1|-
TGTGCCAGCAGTGACAGGGCGAAGGAGTACTTC
CASSDRAKEYF
>-|TRBJ2-7|TRBV4-3|few
TGCGCCAGCAGCCCCCGACAGGAATCCTACGAGCAGTACTTC
CASSPRQESYEQYF
>-|TRBJ2-7|TRBV11-2|few
TGTGCCAGCCGGTACGCAAGCTACGAGCAGTACTTC
CASRYASYEQYF
>TRBD1|TRBJ2-5|TRBV5-1|-
TGCGCCAGCAGCTACAGGGGGCTCCAAGAGACCCAGTACTTC
CASSYRGLQETQYF
>TRBD1|TRBJ1-2|TRBV9|-
TGTGCCAGCAGTAACGACAGGGGGCCTGGCTACACCTTC
CASSNDRGPGYTF
>-|TRBJ2-7|TRBV28|few
TGTGCCAGCAGTTTATCGCGGGGAGGTATCTACGAGCAGTACTTC
CASSLSRGGIYEQYF
>-|TRBJ1-1|TRBV5-4|-
TGTGCCAGCAGCTTCCGCGGGGGACTCACTGAAGCTTTCTTT
CASSFRGGLTEAFF
>TRBD2|TRBJ2-2|TRBV10-3|few
TGTGCCATCAGTGACGCCCCGGGGGGGGCCGGGGAGCTGTTTTTT
CAISDAPGGAGELFF
>-|TRBJ1-1|TRBV19|few
TGTGCCAGTAGTATAGGGACCGGGATGAACACTGAAGCTTTCTTT
CASSIGTGMNTEAFF
>TRBD1|TRBJ1-6|TRBV30|-
TGTGCCTGGAGTGGCCCGACAGGGGGGCATTCACCCCTCCACTTT
CAWSGPTGGHSPLHF
>TRBD2|TRBJ2-2|TRBV7-2|few
TGTGCCAGCAGCCCGCGGGGGGGCCCTAACACCGGGGAGCTGTTTTTT
CASSPRGGPNTGELFF
>-|TRBJ1-1|TRBV19|few
TGTGCCAGTGGAGAGGACAGCGACGTTAAAGCTTTCTTT
CASGEDSDVKAFF
>-|TRBJ2-3|TRBV7-2|few
TGTGCCAGCAGCTTCACGGGAAAGATGCAGTATTTT
CASSFTGKMQYF
>-|TRBJ2-7|TRBV9|few
TGTGCCAGCAGCGTTGGCTCCCTCTCCTACGAGCAGTACTTC
CASSVGSLSYEQYF
>-|TRBJ2-7|TRBV5-5|many
TGTGCCAGCAGCTTGGGGCAGACAAGCTCCTACGAGCAGTACTTC
CASSLGQTSSYEQYF
>-|TRBJ2-3|TRBV11-2|many
TGTGCCAGCAGCGCATATAGCGGACCCCGTCCAAGTAGCACAGATACGCAGTATTTT
CASSAYSGPRPSSTDTQYF
>-|TRBJ2-3|TRBV7-2|few
TGTGCCAGCAGCGGTCGGGGCACAGATACGCAGTATTTT
CASSGRGTDTQYF
>-|TRBJ2-4|TRBV28|many
TGTGCCAGCAGCCCTCAGGGATTGAGAGGCATTCAGTACTTC
CASSPQGLRGIQYF
>TRBD2|TRBJ2-3|TRBV23-1|-
TGCGCCAGCAGTCAAACCCCCCGGGGTAGCGGGGGGTCCACAGATACGCAGTATTTT
CASSQTPRGSGGSTDTQYF
>TRBD2|TRBJ2-4|TRBV18|-
TGTGCCAGCTCACCCTCCACGGGAGGGCCTTCGGGAAACATTCAGTACTTC
CASSPSTGGPSGNIQYF
>-|TRBJ2-7|TRBV5-4|-
TGTGCCAGCAGCACGACAACAGGGACCTACGAGCAGTACTTC
CASSTTTGTYEQYF
>TRBD1|TRBJ1-2|TRBV14|few
TGTGCCAGCAGCCAAGGGGACAGAGAATACTATGGCTACACCTTC
CASSQGDREYYGYTF
>-|TRBJ2-7|TRBV4-1|-
TGCGCCAGCAGCCAAGATTGGGGGGCGGCTAGCGGATCCTACGAGCAGTACTTC
CASSQDWGAASGSYEQYF
>-|TRBJ1-2|TRBV29-1|-
TGCAGCGCCCAAGGACGGGGAATTAACTATGGCTACACCTTC
CSAQGRGINYGYTF
>-|TRBJ2-1|TRBV23-1|few
TGCGCCAGCAGTCAAGCAGGGTCACTCAGCTCCTACAATGAGCAGTTCTTC
CASSQAGSLSSYNEQFF
>TRBD2|TRBJ2-3|TRBV27|few
TGTGCCAGCAGCCATCTAGCGGCGACAGATACGCAGTATTTT
CASSHLAATDTQYF